This T cell receptor (beta chain) was identified in a study of a mutant IDH1 vaccine in newly diagnosed glioma. Study overall: Treated patients had a mean age of approximately 40 years and a sex split that was roughly 60% male and approximately 40% female. Whole-study findings and limits: Among top peripheral T cell clonotypes, changes seemed unrelated to pseudoprogression.

Assay used: immunoSEQ multiplex PCR; TCRdb lists only in-frame clones, some missing. The data show approximately 60,000 clones, 74% seen once. Sample time point: week 35, safety follow-up. A single vaccine dose contained 300 ug of mutant IDH1 20-mer peptide, and topical imiquimod was used with it. CDR1 and CDR2 from the germline V gene are MGHDK and SYGVNS. Between the trimmed V and J ends, which lost 4 bases and 5 bases, there was a span of 8 bases. There are 13 residues in the CDR3. Comments on this clone: Its antigen is currently unknown.

V and J are TRBV25-1 and TRBJ2-2; D gene unclear. The receptor comes from a man in his fifties with glioma. Sequenced material: PBMCs, taken from a glioma patient whose treatment included an IDH1 peptide vaccine. The CDR3 bases are TGTGCCAGCAGTGTAGGTCGGACCGGGGAGCTGTTTTTT. Protein: CASSVGRTGELFF.